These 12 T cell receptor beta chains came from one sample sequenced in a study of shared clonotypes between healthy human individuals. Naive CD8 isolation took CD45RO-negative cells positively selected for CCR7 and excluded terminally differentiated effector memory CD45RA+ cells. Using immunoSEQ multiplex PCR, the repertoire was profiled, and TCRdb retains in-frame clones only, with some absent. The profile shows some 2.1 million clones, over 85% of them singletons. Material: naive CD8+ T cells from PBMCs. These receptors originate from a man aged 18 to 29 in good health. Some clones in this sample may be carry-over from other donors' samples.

CDR3 nucleotides: TGTGCCAGCAGCTCACGGACAGGGGATCGCGAGCAGTACTTC. Encoded protein: CASSSRTGDREQYF. The chain couples TRBV7-2 to TRBJ2-7; the match to TRBD1 covers 9 bases. Unmatched junction bases numbered 7, after V lost 4 bases and J lost 6 bases. The CDR3 length is 14 residues. CDR1 is SGHTA and CDR2 is FQGNSA in the germline V gene.

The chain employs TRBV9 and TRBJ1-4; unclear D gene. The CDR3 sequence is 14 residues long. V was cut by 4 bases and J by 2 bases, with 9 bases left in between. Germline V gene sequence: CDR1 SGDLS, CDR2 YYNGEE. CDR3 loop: CASSIGRTNEKLFF. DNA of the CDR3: TGTGCCAGCAGCATTGGGAGGACTAATGAAAAACTGTTTTTT.

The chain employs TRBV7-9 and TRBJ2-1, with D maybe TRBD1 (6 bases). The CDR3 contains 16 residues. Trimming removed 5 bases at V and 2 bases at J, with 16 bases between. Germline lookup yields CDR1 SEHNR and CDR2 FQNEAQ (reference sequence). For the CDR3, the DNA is TGTGCCAGCAGCCCAAAACAGGGTAAGGCCTACAATGAGCAGTTCTTC. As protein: CASSPKQGKAYNEQFF.

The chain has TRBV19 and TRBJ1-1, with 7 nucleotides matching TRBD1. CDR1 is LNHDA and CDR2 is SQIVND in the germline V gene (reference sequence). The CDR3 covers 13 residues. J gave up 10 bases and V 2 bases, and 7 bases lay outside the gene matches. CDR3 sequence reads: CASSITGDPGAFF. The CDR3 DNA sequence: TGTGCCAGTAGTATAACAGGGGATCCAGGAGCTTTCTTT.

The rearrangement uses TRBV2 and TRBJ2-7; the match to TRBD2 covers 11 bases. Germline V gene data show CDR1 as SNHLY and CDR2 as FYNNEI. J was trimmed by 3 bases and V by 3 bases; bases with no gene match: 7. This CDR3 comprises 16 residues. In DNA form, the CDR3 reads TGTGCCAGCAGTGACGTCTGGGGGACTAGCGGCTACGAGCAGTACTTC. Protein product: CASSDVWGTSGYEQYF.

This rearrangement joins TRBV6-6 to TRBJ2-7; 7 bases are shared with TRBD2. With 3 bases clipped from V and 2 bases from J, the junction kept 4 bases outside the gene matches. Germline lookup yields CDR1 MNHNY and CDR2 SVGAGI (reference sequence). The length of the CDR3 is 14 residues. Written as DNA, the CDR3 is TGTGCCAGCAGTTATGCGGGAGTCCCCTACGAGCAGTACTTC. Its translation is CASSYAGVPYEQYF.

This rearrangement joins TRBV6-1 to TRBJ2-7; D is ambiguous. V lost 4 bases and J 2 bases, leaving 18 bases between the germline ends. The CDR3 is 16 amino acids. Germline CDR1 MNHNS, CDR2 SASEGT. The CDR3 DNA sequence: TGTGCCAGCAGTGGGTGGAACTCACCATCCCCCTACGAGCAGTACTTC. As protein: CASSGWNSPSPYEQYF.

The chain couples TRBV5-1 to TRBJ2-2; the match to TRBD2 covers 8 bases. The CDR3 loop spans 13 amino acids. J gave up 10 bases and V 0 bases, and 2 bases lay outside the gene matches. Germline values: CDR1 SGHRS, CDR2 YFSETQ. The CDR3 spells CASSLGLAKELFF. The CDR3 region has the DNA TGCGCCAGCAGCTTGGGACTAGCGAAGGAGCTGTTTTTT.

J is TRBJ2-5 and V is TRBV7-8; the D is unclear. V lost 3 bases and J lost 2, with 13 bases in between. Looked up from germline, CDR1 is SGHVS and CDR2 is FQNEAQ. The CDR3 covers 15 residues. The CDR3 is CASSLEGPAQETQYF. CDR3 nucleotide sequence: TGTGCCAGCAGCTTGGAAGGACCTGCTCAAGAGACCCAGTACTTC. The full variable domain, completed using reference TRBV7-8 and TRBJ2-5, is GAGVSQSPRYKVAKRGQDVALRCDPISGHVSLFWYQQALGQGPEFLTYFQNEAQLDKSGLPSDRFFAERPEGSVSTLKIQRTQQEDSAVYLCASSLEGPAQETQYFGPGTRLLVL.

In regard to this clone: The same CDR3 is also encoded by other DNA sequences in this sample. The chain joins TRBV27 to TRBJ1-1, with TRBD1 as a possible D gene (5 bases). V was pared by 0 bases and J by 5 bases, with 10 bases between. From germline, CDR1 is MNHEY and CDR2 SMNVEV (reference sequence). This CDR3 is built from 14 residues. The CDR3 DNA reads TGTGCCAGCAGTTTATCGGCCGGGGGGACTGAAGCTTTCTTT. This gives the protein CASSLSAGGTEAFF.

Here the CDR3 reads CASSSRDINMNTEAFF. CDR3 bases: TGTGCCAGCAGCTCCCGGGACATTAATATGAACACTGAAGCTTTCTTT. This rearrangement joins TRBV5-4 to TRBJ1-1; D perhaps matches TRBD1 (6 bases). The germline V and J ends were trimmed by 3 bases and 0 bases, with 15 bases remaining between them. This CDR3 comprises 16 residues. CDR1 and CDR2 from the germline V gene are SGHNT and YYREEE (reference sequence).

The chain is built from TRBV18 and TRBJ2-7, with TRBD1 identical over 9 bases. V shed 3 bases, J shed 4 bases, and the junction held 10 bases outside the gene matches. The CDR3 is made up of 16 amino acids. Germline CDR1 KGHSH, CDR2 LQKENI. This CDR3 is CASSPRPGTGNYEQYF. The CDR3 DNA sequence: TGTGCCAGCTCACCTAGACCCGGGACAGGGAATTACGAGCAGTACTTC. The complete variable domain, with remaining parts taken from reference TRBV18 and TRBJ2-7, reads NAGVMQNPRHLVRRRGQEARLRCSPMKGHSHVYWYRQLPEEGLKFMVYLQKENIIDESGMPKERFSAEFPKEGPSILRIQQVVRGDSAAYFCASSPRPGTGNYEQYFGPGTRLTVT.